Reported below is one TCR beta chain. Its target is not known. Sequenced with the Oncomine TCR Beta short-read assay was DNA taken from cultured CD4+ T cells. TCRdb analysed the PCR reads with MiXCR anew, one entry per CDR3 protein. This table holds some 18,000 distinct CDR3 sequences, approximately 78% found once. Documented treatment: approximately 10-day PBMC culture with coronavirus spike peptide pools or control peptides (ViraFEST assay). This specimen belongs to a study of vaccination and CD4 T cells after COVID-19. CDR3 length: 16 amino acids. V dropped 0 bases and J dropped 4; count of bases not matched to a gene: 6. Per germline, CDR1 SGHRS and CDR2 YFSETQ.

The chain joins TRBV5-1 to TRBJ2-2, with 7 bases lining up with TRBD2. The receptor's source is a human donor who received a COVID-19 vaccine. The specimen comprised CD4+ T cells from blood, cultured in vitro, sampled after SARS-CoV-2 vaccination. This CDR3 reads CASSLEGGGVTGELFF. The CDR3 DNA is TGCGCCAGCAGCTTGGAGGGCGGGGGAGTCACCGGGGAGCTGTTTTTT.